Shown below are 7 T cell receptor beta chains from a single sample sequenced in a study of blood T cell repertoires in COVID-19. Assay used: immunoSEQ multiplex PCR; TCRdb lists only in-frame clones, some missing. The sample records 170,000 or so clones, 70% to 90% being singletons. The sample taken for sequencing was peripheral blood. Receptor source: a man between 45 and 60 years old with active or convalescent COVID-19.

The rearrangement joins TRBV7-9 to TRBJ2-1; D call uncertain. The CDR3 is 14 residues long. Germline CDR1 reads SEHNR; CDR2 reads FQNEAQ (reference sequence). With 7 bases removed from V and 0 bases from J, the gap between germline ends came to 10 bases. The DNA of the CDR3 is TGTGCCAGCAACCTGAGCCCCTCCTACAATGAGCAGTTCTTC. Protein: CASNLSPSYNEQFF.

The chain is built from TRBV6-5 and TRBJ2-1, with a possible D match to TRBD1 (6 bases). Trimming cost V 8 bases and J 7 bases, with 15 bases left between them. Germline values: CDR1 MNHEY, CDR2 SVGAGI. There are 13 residues in the CDR3. The CDR3: CASWAGARNEQFF. CDR3 DNA sequence: TGTGCCAGCTGGGCAGGGGCGAGAAATGAGCAGTTCTTC.

This clone was seen a single time. The chain uses TRBV6-5 and TRBJ1-5; TRBD1 might be the D (6 bases). Germline V lookup: CDR1 MNHEY, CDR2 SVGAGI. The V gene lost 3 bases and the J gene lost 4 bases, with 13 bases spanning the gap. CDR3 size: 15 residues. The chain's CDR3 is CASSYQTGSNQPQHF. The CDR3 region has the DNA TGTGCCAGCAGTTATCAAACAGGGAGTAATCAGCCCCAGCATTTT.

The chain carries TRBV5-1 and TRBJ1-1; possible D gene TRBD1, 6 bases. The CDR3 has 14 residues. Germline-derived CDR1 and CDR2 are SGHRS and YFSETQ. V gave up 1 base and J gave up 1 base, with 8 bases separating them. CDR3 DNA sequence: TGCGCCAGCAGCTTGCAGGGACAGAACACTGAAGCTTTCTTT. It codes for CASSLQGQNTEAFF.

V and J are TRBV9 and TRBJ1-4; 11 bases map to TRBD1. CDR3 length equals 15 residues. Germline CDR1 and CDR2: SGDLS and YYNGEE. The V gene end was trimmed by 0 bases and the J gene end by 8 bases; junction bases not matched to a gene: 3. DNA of the CDR3: TGTGCCAGCAGCGTAGCCGGGACAGGGGGAGAAAAACTGTTTTTT. Translated: CASSVAGTGGEKLFF.

The chain joins TRBV12-2 to TRBJ2-5; the table assigns TRBD2, which was not confirmed against the DNA. TRBV12-2 is a pseudogene locus. This CDR3 is built from 14 residues. This chain's CDR3 is CASRLAEGTETQYF. The CDR3 DNA reads as TGTGCAAGTCGCTTAGCGGAGGGGACGGAGACCCAGTACTTC.

The chain combines TRBV5-6 with TRBJ1-5, with 7 bases aligning to TRBD1. Unmatched junction bases numbered 13, after V lost 4 bases and J lost 9 bases. The CDR3 contains 15 residues. Germline V gene sequence: CDR1 SGHDT, CDR2 YYEEEE. The CDR3 DNA is TGTGCCAGCAGCCAGGGACAGCTTAATGTTCGGCCCCAGCATTTT. It encodes CASSQGQLNVRPQHF. Based on the CDR3 plus reference TRBV5-6 and TRBJ1-5, the full variable domain is DAGVTQSPTHLIKTRGQQVTLRCSPKSGHDTVSWYQQALGQGPQFIFQYYEEEERQRGNFPDRFSGHQFPNYSSELNVNALLLGDSALYLCASSQGQLNVRPQHFGDGTRLSIL.